This TCR beta chain was recovered during a study of cytomegalovirus exposure and HLA in healthy donors. Study outcomes and limitations: What was likely a sequencing artifact was a cluster of highly shared sequence variants. Later analysis associated a missense DCLRE1C variant with TCR beta V- and J-gene trimming.

Worth noting for this clone: Antigen: not known.

It was with 60 Vbeta and 13 Jbeta primers that the PCR ran. Sequencing used immunoSEQ multiplex PCR; TCRdb keeps in-frame clones, though not all of them. In the table there are roughly 61,000 clones, around 82% of which are singletons. The sequence derives from a male donor in good health and CMV-seronegative. Sequenced input: PBMCs.

CDR3 region: CASSGQASPIYGYTF. In DNA form, the CDR3 reads TGTGCCAGCAGCGGACAGGCCAGCCCAATCTATGGCTACACCTTC. The chain links TRBV27 to TRBJ1-2; TRBD1 matches 7 bases. Germline loops: CDR1 MNHEY, CDR2 SMNVEV (reference sequence). V lost 6 bases to trimming and J lost 4 bases; unmatched junction nucleotides: 11. The CDR3 totals 15 residues.